Below are 12 T cell receptor beta chains sequenced from a single sample in a study of blood T cell repertoires in COVID-19. TCRdb's copy holds only in-frame clones and misses some; the assay was immunoSEQ multiplex PCR. This sample has more than 95,000 clones, with approximately 87% found just once. The sequenced sample consisted of peripheral blood. These receptors originate from a man between 65 and 79 years old who had recovered from COVID-19.

V and J are TRBV2 and TRBJ2-1; 10 bases fit TRBD2. Germline V CDR1 and CDR2: SNHLY, FYNNEI. This CDR3 spans 14 amino acids. V dropped 4 bases and J dropped 9; count of bases not matched to a gene: 6. CDR3 DNA sequence: TGTGCCAGCAGTGTCCTAGCGGGAGTTACTGAGCAGTTCTTC. Its translation: CASSVLAGVTEQFF.

The chain employs TRBV6-1 and TRBJ1-5; 10 bases fit TRBD1. Unmatched junction bases numbered 4, after V lost 3 bases and J lost 2 bases. Germline CDR1 reads MNHNS; CDR2 reads SASEGT. This CDR3 is 16 amino acids long. CDR3 protein: CASSERDRGGNQPQHF. The CDR3 bases are TGTGCCAGCAGTGAGAGGGACAGGGGTGGCAATCAGCCCCAGCATTTT.

This sequence joins TRBV15 and TRBJ2-3; TRBD2 matches at 11 bases. CDR3 size: 19 residues. V shed 0 bases and J 3 bases; nucleotides not matched to a gene: 11. Germline loops: CDR1 LNHNV, CDR2 YYDKDF (reference sequence). The CDR3 here is CATSREGGTSGGPTDTQYF. In nucleotides, the CDR3 is TGTGCCACCAGCAGAGAAGGAGGAACTAGCGGGGGTCCTACAGATACGCAGTATTTT.

The chain's CDR3 is CASSATINTGELFF. The CDR3 DNA reads as TGTGCCAGCAGCGCGACAATTAACACCGGGGAGCTGTTTTTT. The chain has TRBV6-4 and TRBJ2-2, with no clear D. V gave up 6 bases and J gave up 2 bases, with 10 bases separating them. Germline values: CDR1 MRHNA, CDR2 SNTAGT. This CDR3 region has 14 residues.

The chain is built from TRBV9 and TRBJ2-1; 11 bases fit TRBD1. Trimming cost V 4 bases and J 9 bases; bases outside gene matches: 12. This CDR3 has 16 amino acids. The germline CDR1 and CDR2 sequences are SGDLS and YYNGEE. This chain's CDR3 is CASSPRDRGRPSEQFF. CDR3 coding DNA: TGTGCCAGCAGCCCTAGGGACAGGGGGAGGCCCAGTGAGCAGTTCTTC.

Note on this clone: This same CDR3 is encoded by further DNA sequences in the sample. The rearrangement uses TRBV7-9 and TRBJ1-1; D gene unclear. V lost 3 bases, J lost 0 bases, and 8 bases lay in between. This CDR3 region has 14 residues. Per the germline V gene, CDR1 is SEHNR and CDR2 is FQNEAQ (reference sequence). The CDR3 nucleotides read TGTGCCAGCAGCTTGGGCGATTTGAACACTGAAGCTTTCTTT. Amino acid sequence: CASSLGDLNTEAFF.

In this sample, this clone turned up many times. The chain links TRBV5-6 to TRBJ1-6; TRBD1 matches 7 bases. The CDR3 totals 17 residues. Trimming cost V 3 bases and J 6 bases; bases outside gene matches: 12. Looked up from germline, CDR1 is SGHDT and CDR2 is YYEEEE. The CDR3 sequence: CASSSSGGLSVNSPLHF. CDR3 in DNA: TGTGCCAGCAGCTCTTCAGGGGGATTGAGCGTTAATTCACCCCTCCACTTT. The full variable domain, rest sourced from reference TRBV5-6 and TRBJ1-6, is DAGVTQSPTHLIKTRGQQVTLRCSPKSGHDTVSWYQQALGQGPQFIFQYYEEEERQRGNFPDRFSGHQFPNYSSELNVNALLLGDSALYLCASSSSGGLSVNSPLHFGNGTRLTVT.

The rearrangement uses TRBV12-3 or TRBV12-4 and TRBJ2-3; D not resolved. V lost 6 bases, J lost 1 base, and 8 bases lay in between. The CDR3 sequence is 13 residues long. The CDR3 bases are TGTGCCAGCAGACTGGGCGGCACAGATACGCAGTATTTT. Translated, it gives CASRLGGTDTQYF.

This chain connects TRBV6-1 to TRBJ2-5, with unresolved D. CDR1 and CDR2 (germline): MNHNS, SASEGT. CDR3 length: 13 amino acids. The V end was cut by 1 base, the J end by 5 bases, with 8 bases between. The CDR3 sequence is CASSEGEYETQYF. CDR3 in DNA: TGTGCCAGCAGTGAAGGAGAATACGAGACCCAGTACTTC.

The V gene is TRBV5-1, the J gene TRBJ1-1; 12 bases agree with TRBD1. The CDR3 sequence is 17 residues long. Germline V gives CDR1 SGHRS, CDR2 YFSETQ. V gave up 4 bases and J gave up 6 bases; unmatched junction bases: 13. CDR3 nucleotides: TGCGCCAGCAGCCCGGGACAGGGGGCGGGTGGTGGCTCTGAAGCTTTCTTT. It codes for CASSPGQGAGGGSEAFF.

The V call is TRBV7-8, the J call TRBJ1-4; a possible D gene is TRBD1 (6 bases). Germline V gene data show CDR1 as SGHVS and CDR2 as FQNEAQ. V lost 5 bases, J lost 7 bases, and 17 bases lay in between. CDR3 length equals 15 residues. Written as DNA, the CDR3 is TGTGCCAGCAGCCCAACAGGGAGTCCGCGTGAAAAACTGTTTTTT. This translates into CASSPTGSPREKLFF.

The chain uses TRBV28 and TRBJ1-2; D is possibly TRBD1 (5 bases). Germline V gene lookup returns CDR1 MDHEN and CDR2 SYDVKM. This CDR3 is built from 16 residues. V was cut by 2 bases and J by 6 bases, with 19 bases left in between. CDR3 sequence reads: CASSLIGRGLVDGYTF. CDR3 DNA: TGTGCCAGCAGTTTAATAGGTCGGGGGTTGGTCGATGGCTACACCTTC.